This TCR beta chain was captured in a study of beta chain features in type 1 diabetes. Sequenced material consisted of expressed TCRB transcripts (all of the isolated RNA was reverse transcribed). Using immunoSEQ multiplex PCR, the repertoire was profiled, and TCRdb retains in-frame clones only, with some absent. The top ten hold about 1.2% of the sample, which has about 220,000 clones, 9.5% to 13% seen once. This TCR was sampled from a man aged 18 to 30 in good health. Sequenced: central memory CD4+ T cells from blood.

The CDR3 coding sequence is TGTGCCTGGACCGGGACTAGGAGAAATGAGCAGTTCTTC. Protein sequence: CAWTGTRRNEQFF. The chain couples TRBV30 to TRBJ2-1, with 8 positions matching TRBD2. The CDR3 runs to 13 residues. Per the germline V gene, CDR1 is GTSNPN and CDR2 is SVGIG (reference sequence). With 4 bases clipped from V and 7 bases from J, the junction kept 6 bases outside the gene matches.